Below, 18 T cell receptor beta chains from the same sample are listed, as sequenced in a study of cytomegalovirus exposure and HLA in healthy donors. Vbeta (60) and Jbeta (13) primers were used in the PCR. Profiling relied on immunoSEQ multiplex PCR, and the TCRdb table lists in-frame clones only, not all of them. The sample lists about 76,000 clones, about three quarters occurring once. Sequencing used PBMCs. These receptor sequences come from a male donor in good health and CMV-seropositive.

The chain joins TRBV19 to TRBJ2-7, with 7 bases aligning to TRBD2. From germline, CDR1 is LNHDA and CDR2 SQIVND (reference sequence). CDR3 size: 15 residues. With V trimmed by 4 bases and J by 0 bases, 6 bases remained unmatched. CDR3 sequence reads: CASSRLAAASYEQYF. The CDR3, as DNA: TGTGCCAGTAGTAGGCTAGCGGCTGCCTCCTACGAGCAGTACTTC.

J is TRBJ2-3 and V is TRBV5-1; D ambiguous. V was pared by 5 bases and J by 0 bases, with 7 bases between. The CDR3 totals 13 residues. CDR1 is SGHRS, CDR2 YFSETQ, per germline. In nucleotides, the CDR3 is TGCGCCAGCAGAGAAACAAGCACAGATACGCAGTATTTT. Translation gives CASRETSTDTQYF.

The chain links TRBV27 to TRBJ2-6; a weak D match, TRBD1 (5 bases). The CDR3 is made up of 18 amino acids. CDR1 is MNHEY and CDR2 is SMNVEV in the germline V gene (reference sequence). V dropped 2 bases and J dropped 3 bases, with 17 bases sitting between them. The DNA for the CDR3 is TGTGCCAGCAGTTTACGACAGTTTGTCGTGAGTGGGGCCAACGTCCTGACTTTC. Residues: CASSLRQFVVSGANVLTF.

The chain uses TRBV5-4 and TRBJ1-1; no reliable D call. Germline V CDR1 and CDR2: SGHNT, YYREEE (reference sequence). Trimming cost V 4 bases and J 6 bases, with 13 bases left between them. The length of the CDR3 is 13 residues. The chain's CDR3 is CASSPRTLAEAFF. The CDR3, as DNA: TGTGCCAGCAGCCCCCGGACTCTAGCTGAAGCTTTCTTT.

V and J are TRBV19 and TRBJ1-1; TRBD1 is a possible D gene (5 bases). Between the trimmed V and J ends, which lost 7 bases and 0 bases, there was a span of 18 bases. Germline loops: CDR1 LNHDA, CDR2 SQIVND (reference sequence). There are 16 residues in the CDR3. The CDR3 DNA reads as TGTGCCAGTAAGGGGATAAGAGAGAGAGTGAACACTGAAGCTTTCTTT. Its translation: CASKGIRERVNTEAFF.

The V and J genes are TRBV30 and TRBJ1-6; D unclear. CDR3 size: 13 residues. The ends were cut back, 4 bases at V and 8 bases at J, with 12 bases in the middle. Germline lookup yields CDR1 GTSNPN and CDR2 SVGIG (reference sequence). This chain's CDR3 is CAWKPPGDSPLHF. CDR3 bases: TGTGCCTGGAAGCCTCCCGGGGATTCACCCCTCCACTTT.

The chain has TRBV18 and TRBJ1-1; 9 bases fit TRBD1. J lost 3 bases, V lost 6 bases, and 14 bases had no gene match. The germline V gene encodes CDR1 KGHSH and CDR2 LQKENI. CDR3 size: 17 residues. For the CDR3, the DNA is TGTGCCAGCTCTCCGGGACAGGGTATGTGGTCGGACACTGAAGCTTTCTTT. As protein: CASSPGQGMWSDTEAFF.

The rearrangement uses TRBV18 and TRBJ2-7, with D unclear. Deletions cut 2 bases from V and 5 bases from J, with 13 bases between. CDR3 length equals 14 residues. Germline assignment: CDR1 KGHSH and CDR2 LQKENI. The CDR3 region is CASSPTPAGNEQYF. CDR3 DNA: TGTGCCAGCTCACCAACCCCGGCAGGCAACGAGCAGTACTTC. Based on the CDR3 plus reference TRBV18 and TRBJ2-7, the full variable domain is NAGVMQNPRHLVRRRGQEARLRCSPMKGHSHVYWYRQLPEEGLKFMVYLQKENIIDESGMPKERFSAEFPKEGPSILRIQQVVRGDSAAYFCASSPTPAGNEQYFGPGTRLTVT.

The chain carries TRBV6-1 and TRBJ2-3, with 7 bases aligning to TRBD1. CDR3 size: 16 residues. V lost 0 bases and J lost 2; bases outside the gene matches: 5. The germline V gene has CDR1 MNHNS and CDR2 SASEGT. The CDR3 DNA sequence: TGTGCCAGCAGTGAAGCAACAGGGGTAGTCACAGATACGCAGTATTTT. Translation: CASSEATGVVTDTQYF.

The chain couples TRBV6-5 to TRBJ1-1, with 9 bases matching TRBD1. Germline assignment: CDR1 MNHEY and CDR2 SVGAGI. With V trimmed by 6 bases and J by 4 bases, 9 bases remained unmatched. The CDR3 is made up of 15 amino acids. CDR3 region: CASRPDRGGGTEAFF. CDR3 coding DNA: TGTGCCAGCAGACCGGACAGGGGTGGCGGCACTGAAGCTTTCTTT.

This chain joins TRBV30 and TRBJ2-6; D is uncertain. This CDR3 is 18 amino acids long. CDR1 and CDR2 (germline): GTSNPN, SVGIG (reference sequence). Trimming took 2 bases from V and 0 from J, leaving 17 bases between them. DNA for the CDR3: TGTGCCTGGAGTACGGGTCCCGCAACTCACTCTGGGGCCAACGTCCTGACTTTC. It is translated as CAWSTGPATHSGANVLTF.

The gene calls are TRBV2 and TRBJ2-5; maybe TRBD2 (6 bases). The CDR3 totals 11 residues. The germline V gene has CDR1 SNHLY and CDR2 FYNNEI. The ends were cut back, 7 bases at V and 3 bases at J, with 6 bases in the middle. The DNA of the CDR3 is TGTGCCAGCACGGGAGAAGAGACCCAGTACTTC. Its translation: CASTGEETQYF. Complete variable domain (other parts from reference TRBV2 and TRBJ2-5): EPEVTQTPSHQVTQMGQEVILRCVPISNHLYFYWYRQILGQKVEFLVSFYNNEISEKSEIFDDQFSVERPDGSNFTLKIRSTKLEDSAMYFCASTGEETQYFGPGTRLLVL.

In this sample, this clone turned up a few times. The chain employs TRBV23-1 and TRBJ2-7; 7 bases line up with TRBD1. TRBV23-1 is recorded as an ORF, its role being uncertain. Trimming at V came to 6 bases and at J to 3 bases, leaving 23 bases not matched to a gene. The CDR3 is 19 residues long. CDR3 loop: CASSPRTNRGLRIDYEQYF. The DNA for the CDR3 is TGCGCCAGCAGCCCCAGAACAAACAGGGGCCTCAGGATAGACTACGAGCAGTACTTC.

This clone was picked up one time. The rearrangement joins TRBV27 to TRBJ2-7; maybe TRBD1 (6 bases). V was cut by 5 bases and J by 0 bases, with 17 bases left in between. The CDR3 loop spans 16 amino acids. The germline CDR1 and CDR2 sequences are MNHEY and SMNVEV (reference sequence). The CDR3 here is CASSASAGESSYEQYF. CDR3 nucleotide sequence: TGTGCCAGCAGTGCGTCCGCAGGGGAGAGCTCCTACGAGCAGTACTTC.

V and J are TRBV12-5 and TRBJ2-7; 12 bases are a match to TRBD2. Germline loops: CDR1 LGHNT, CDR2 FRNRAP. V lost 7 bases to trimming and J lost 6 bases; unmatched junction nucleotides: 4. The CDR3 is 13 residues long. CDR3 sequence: CASAPSGRGEQYF. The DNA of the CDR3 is TGTGCTAGTGCCCCTAGCGGGAGGGGCGAGCAGTACTTC. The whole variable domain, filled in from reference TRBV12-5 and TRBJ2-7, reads DARVTQTPRHKVTEMGQEVTMRCQPILGHNTVFWYRQTMMQGLELLAYFRNRAPLDDSGMPKDRFSAEMPDATLATLKIQPSEPRDSAVYFCASAPSGRGEQYFGPGTRLTVT.

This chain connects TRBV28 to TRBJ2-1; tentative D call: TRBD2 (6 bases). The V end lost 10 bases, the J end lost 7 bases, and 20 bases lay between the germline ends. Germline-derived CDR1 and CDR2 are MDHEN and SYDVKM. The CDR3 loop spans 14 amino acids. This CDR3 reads CATGGPFELNEQFF. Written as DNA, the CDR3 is TGTGCCACCGGAGGGCCTTTCGAGTTGAATGAGCAGTTCTTC.

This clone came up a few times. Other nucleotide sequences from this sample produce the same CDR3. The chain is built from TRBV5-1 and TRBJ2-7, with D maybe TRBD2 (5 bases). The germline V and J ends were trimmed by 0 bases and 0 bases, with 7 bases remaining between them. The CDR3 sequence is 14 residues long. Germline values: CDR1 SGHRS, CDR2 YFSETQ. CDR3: CASSLGGGSYEQYF. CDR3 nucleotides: TGCGCCAGCAGCTTGGGTGGAGGCTCCTACGAGCAGTACTTC.

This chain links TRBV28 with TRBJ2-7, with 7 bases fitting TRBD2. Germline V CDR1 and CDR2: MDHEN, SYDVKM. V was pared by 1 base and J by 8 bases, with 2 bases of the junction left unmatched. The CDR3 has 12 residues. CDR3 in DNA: TGTGCCAGCAGTTTATTGGGGGGGAAGCAGTACTTC. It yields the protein CASSLLGGKQYF.